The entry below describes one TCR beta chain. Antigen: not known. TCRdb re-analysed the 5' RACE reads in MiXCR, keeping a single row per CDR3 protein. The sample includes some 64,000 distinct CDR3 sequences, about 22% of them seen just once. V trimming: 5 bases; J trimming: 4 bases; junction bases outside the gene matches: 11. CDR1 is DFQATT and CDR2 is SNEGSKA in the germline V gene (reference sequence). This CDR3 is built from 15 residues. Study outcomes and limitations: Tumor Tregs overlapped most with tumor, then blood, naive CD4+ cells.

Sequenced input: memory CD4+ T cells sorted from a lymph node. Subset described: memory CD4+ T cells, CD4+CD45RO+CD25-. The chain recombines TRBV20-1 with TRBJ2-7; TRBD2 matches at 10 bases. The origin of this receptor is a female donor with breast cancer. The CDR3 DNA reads TGCAGTGCTTCATCTCCGGGACTAGCGAGATACGAGCAGTACTTC. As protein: CSASSPGLARYEQYF.